A single sample gave rise to the 21 T cell receptor beta chains below, sequenced in a study of blood T cell repertoires in COVID-19 (TCRdb year 2020). The library was obtained by the immunoSEQ multiplex PCR assay. The source is immuneACCESS, and TCRdb retained only in-frame sequences with V and J called. Part of the clones is not carried over; for the studies checked, unresolved V genes explain less than half of this, and the remainder is unexplained. This sample comprises 40,000 to 50,000 clones, more than 75% of them detected only once. The top ten constitute about 8.7% of the sample. Sequencing was done on a sample of peripheral blood. The receptors come from a man between 65 and 80 years old with active or convalescent COVID-19.

The chain's CDR3 is CASSYLANTGELFF. The DNA for the CDR3 is TGTGCCAGCAGTTACCTAGCGAACACCGGGGAGCTGTTTTTT. The chain is built from TRBV6-6 and TRBJ2-2; unclear D gene. The CDR3 covers 14 residues. Trimming shortened V by 2 bases and J by 0 bases, and 4 bases separated the two germline ends. Germline V gene data show CDR1 as MNHNY and CDR2 as SVGAGI (reference sequence).

The CDR3 bases are TGTGCCTGGACAATCGGGACAGGGGCTCTCGAGCAGTACTTC. Translating it yields CAWTIGTGALEQYF. The chain is built from TRBV30 and TRBJ2-7, with 10 nucleotides matching TRBD1. This CDR3 region has 14 residues. Germline V gene lookup returns CDR1 GTSNPN and CDR2 SVGIG (reference sequence). V shed 4 bases, J shed 6 bases, and the junction held 9 bases outside the gene matches.

The chain combines TRBV6-6 with TRBJ1-2; 7 bases align to TRBD1. V gave up 8 bases and J gave up 7 bases; unmatched junction bases: 13. The CDR3 spans 14 residues. Germline V gives CDR1 MNHNY, CDR2 SVGAGI (reference sequence). CDR3 sequence: CASWDSGTAPGYTF. The CDR3 DNA follows: TGTGCCAGCTGGGATTCCGGGACAGCTCCTGGCTACACCTTC.

This chain links TRBV27 with TRBJ2-7, with 10 positions matching TRBD1. The J segment lost 0 bases and the V segment lost 5 bases, leaving 4 bases of the junction unmatched. The V gene's germline CDR1 is MNHEY and CDR2 SMNVEV (reference sequence). The CDR3 has 15 amino acids. The CDR3: CASSPRTGGSYEQYF. CDR3 coding DNA: TGTGCCAGCAGTCCCCGGACAGGGGGCTCCTACGAGCAGTACTTC.

This clone was seen only once. The V call is TRBV4-2, the J call TRBJ2-1; 14 bases fit TRBD2. Germline CDR1 and CDR2: LGHNA and YNFKEQ. CDR3 length: 19 amino acids. V gave up 4 bases and J gave up 1 base; unmatched junction bases: 9. CDR3 loop: CASSPGLAGVRGSYNEQFF. CDR3 nucleotides: TGTGCCAGCAGCCCGGGACTAGCGGGGGTGAGGGGTTCCTACAATGAGCAGTTCTTC.

The chain joins TRBV7-2 to TRBJ1-2; D perhaps matches TRBD1 (6 bases). The CDR3 totals 14 residues. Germline V CDR1 and CDR2: SGHTA, FQGNSA. V lost 2 bases, J lost 4 bases, and 11 bases lay in between. The CDR3 bases are TGTGCCAGCAGCTTACCCCAGGGGATCTATGGCTACACCTTC. Translated, it gives CASSLPQGIYGYTF.

This clone has only one observation. One end of the junction does not line up with germline, which may come from a read error. The chain is built from TRBV2 and TRBJ2-4; D is possibly TRBD2 (5 bases). The germline V gene has CDR1 SNHLY and CDR2 FYNNEI. This CDR3 comprises 12 residues. CDR3 coding DNA: TGTGCCAGCAGGGAAGGGAGAGGCATTCAGTACTTC. Protein product: CASREGRGIQYF.

The V call is TRBV7-9, the J call TRBJ1-2, with 8 bases that match TRBD1. Looked up from germline, CDR1 is SEHNR and CDR2 is FQNEAQ (reference sequence). This CDR3 is 14 amino acids long. J lost 4 bases, V lost 6 bases, and 7 bases had no gene match. CDR3 sequence reads: CASSPSGGSYGYTF. DNA of the CDR3: TGTGCCAGCAGTCCCTCAGGGGGCAGCTATGGCTACACCTTC.

The genes are TRBV27 and TRBJ2-2, with D unresolved. The CDR3 runs to 13 residues. Looked up from germline, CDR1 is MNHEY and CDR2 is SMNVEV (reference sequence). V gave up 5 bases and J gave up 5 bases, with 9 bases separating them. This CDR3 is CASSLHKTGELFF. Here the CDR3 DNA reads TGTGCCAGCAGTCTCCACAAAACCGGGGAGCTGTTTTTT.

The rearrangement links TRBV7-8 to TRBJ2-5; 11 bases agree with TRBD1. The CDR3 runs 16 residues. The V and J ends lost 0 bases and 5 bases, in that order; junction bases with no gene match: 5. Germline CDR1 and CDR2: SGHVS and FQNEAQ. CDR3 region: CASSLAGTGGKETQYF. CDR3 nucleotides: TGTGCCAGCAGCTTAGCCGGGACAGGGGGTAAGGAGACCCAGTACTTC.

This clone was counted only a few times. This chain links TRBV21-1 with TRBJ1-5. TRBV21-1 is a pseudogene segment. CDR3 size: 17 residues. In DNA form, the CDR3 reads TGTGCCAGCAGCAAAGGGGTTACGGGAACCTGCAATCAGCCCCAGCATTTT. Amino acids: CASSKGVTGTCNQPQHF.

On this clone: An end of the junction differs from the germline gene, which may be a read error. The chain uses TRBV6-2 or TRBV6-3 and TRBJ2-1; the match to TRBD2 covers 11 bases. The CDR3 is made up of 14 amino acids. Germline CDR1 MNHEY, CDR2 SVGEGT. The CDR3 is CASSYETSGARPIF. CDR3 nucleotide sequence: TGTGCCAGCAGTTACGAGACTAGCGGGGCCCGTCCCATCTTC.

The rearrangement links TRBV5-1 to TRBJ2-2; 7 nucleotides match TRBD2. The trim removed 0 bases at V and 2 bases at J, leaving 4 bases unmatched. CDR3 length: 16 amino acids. Germline V gene sequence: CDR1 SGHRS, CDR2 YFSETQ. This CDR3 reads CASSLAPSGNTGELFF. The DNA of the CDR3 is TGCGCCAGCAGCTTGGCGCCTAGCGGAAACACCGGGGAGCTGTTTTTT.

This clone appeared a few times. The chain couples TRBV28 to TRBJ2-2; 9 nucleotides agree with TRBD1. The CDR3 has 17 amino acids. Germline lookup yields CDR1 MDHEN and CDR2 SYDVKM. Trimming cost V 5 bases and J 5 bases; bases outside gene matches: 12. The CDR3 loop reads CASSATGHRGRTGELFF. The DNA of the CDR3 is TGTGCCAGCAGTGCGACCGGCCACAGGGGGCGGACCGGGGAGCTGTTTTTT.

This clone was observed a handful of times. This rearrangement joins TRBV6-5 to TRBJ2-1; 12 nucleotides align to TRBD2. The CDR3 is 15 amino acids. Germline V CDR1 and CDR2: MNHEY, SVGAGI. V lost 0 bases and J lost 10; bases outside the gene matches: 4. This chain's CDR3 is CASSYSSLAGGEQFF. The CDR3 coding sequence is TGTGCCAGCAGTTACTCGAGTCTAGCGGGGGGGGAGCAGTTCTTC.

The V and J genes are TRBV6-5 and TRBJ2-7; 8 bases map to TRBD1. CDR1 is MNHEY, CDR2 SVGAGI, per germline. The CDR3 extends over 15 amino acids. The ends lost 6 bases at V and 2 bases at J; junction bases unmatched: 9. The CDR3 reads CASSLDRVSTYEQYF. The CDR3 bases are TGTGCCAGCAGCTTGGACAGGGTTTCTACCTACGAGCAGTACTTC.

The chain recombines TRBV5-1 with TRBJ1-3; no clear D. Per the germline V gene, CDR1 is SGHRS and CDR2 is YFSETQ. Trimming cost V 4 bases and J 0 bases, with 8 bases left between them. The CDR3 totals 14 residues. CDR3 DNA: TGCGCCAGCAGCGAGGGTAACTCTGGAAACACCATATATTTT. Translation gives CASSEGNSGNTIYF. The full variable domain, with the rest looked up from reference TRBV5-1 and TRBJ1-3, is KAGVTQTPRYLIKTRGQQVTLSCSPISGHRSVSWYQQTPGQGLQFLFEYFSETQRNKGNFPGRFSGRQFSNSRSEMNVSTLELGDSALYLCASSEGNSGNTIYFGEGSWLTVV.

The rearrangement links TRBV6-5 to TRBJ1-1; D ambiguous. The CDR3 covers 12 residues. The germline CDR1 and CDR2 sequences are MNHEY and SVGAGI. Deletions cut 10 bases from V and 2 bases from J, with 11 bases between. CDR3 protein: CATSSFNTEAFF. In DNA, the CDR3 is TGTGCCACCTCCTCCTTTAACACTGAAGCTTTCTTT.

This clone came up once. This chain connects TRBV3-1 (or the pseudogene TRBV3-2) to TRBJ2-5; D remains unclear. The CDR3 contains 16 residues. In germline, CDR1 is LGHDT, CDR2 YNNKEL (reference sequence). Trimming left V 0 bases short and J 3 bases short, with 14 bases between. CDR3 residues: CASSQDWLPLEETQYF. The CDR3 region has the DNA TGTGCCAGCAGCCAAGATTGGCTGCCATTGGAAGAGACCCAGTACTTC.

The V and J genes are TRBV7-9 and TRBJ2-5; TRBD1 aligns across 9 bases. The CDR3 totals 14 residues. V trimming: 5 bases; J trimming: 2 bases; junction bases outside the gene matches: 3. Germline V lookup: CDR1 SEHNR, CDR2 FQNEAQ (reference sequence). In DNA form, the CDR3 reads TGTGCCAGCAGCCAGGGACAGGGACAAGAGACCCAGTACTTC. Amino acids: CASSQGQGQETQYF.

The rearrangement uses TRBV2 and TRBJ2-1, with 10 bases fitting TRBD1. The germline gives CDR1 SNHLY, CDR2 FYNNEI. J gave up 6 bases and V 6 bases, and 8 bases lay outside the gene matches. This CDR3 is built from 15 residues. CDR3 in DNA: TGTGCCAGCAGCCCCCGGGACAGGGGTTTCAATGAGCAGTTCTTC. Amino acids: CASSPRDRGFNEQFF.